These 28 T cell receptor beta chains share one sample of origin, sequenced in a study of shared clonotypes between healthy human individuals. The repertoire was sequenced with immunoSEQ multiplex PCR; TCRdb's copy has only in-frame clones and lacks some. The sample carries about 2.4 million clones, 93% recorded once. Specimen: naive CD4+ T cells from PBMCs. This sample's subset: CD45RA+ positively selected. The receptors originated from a man younger than 35 in good health. Some clones in this sample may be carry-over from other donors' samples.

The CDR3 nucleotides are TGTGCCAGCAGCTTTACTAGCGGGAGCCCCAATGAGCAGTTCTTC. Protein product: CASSFTSGSPNEQFF. This chain connects TRBV11-2 to TRBJ2-1; TRBD2 matches at 11 bases. J was trimmed by 6 bases and V by 3 bases; bases with no gene match: 4. The CDR3 has 15 residues. CDR1 is SGHAT, CDR2 FQNNGV, per germline.

V and J are TRBV5-6 and TRBJ1-5, with D possibly matching TRBD1 (5 bases). The CDR3 is made up of 13 amino acids. Trimming shortened V by 1 base and J by 7 bases, and 9 bases separated the two germline ends. From germline, CDR1 is SGHDT and CDR2 YYEEEE. CDR3 sequence (DNA): TGTGCCAGCAGCTTGTGGGGGGGACAGCCCCAGCATTTT. Amino acids: CASSLWGGQPQHF.

CDR3 coding DNA: TGTGCCAGCAGCATTTGGGGTACCTACGAGCAGTACTTC. Protein product: CASSIWGTYEQYF. The V and J genes are TRBV21-1 and TRBJ2-7. TRBV21-1 is tagged as a pseudogene. The CDR3 covers 13 residues.

As for this clone: The sample carries other DNA sequences with the same CDR3. The J gene is TRBJ2-7, the V gene TRBV6-5; TRBD2 aligns across 10 bases. With 6 bases clipped from V and 3 bases from J, the junction kept 5 bases outside the gene matches. The CDR3 runs 14 residues. The germline V gene has CDR1 MNHEY and CDR2 SVGAGI. CDR3 sequence reads: CASRRLAGSYEQYF. Here the CDR3 DNA reads TGTGCCAGCAGGAGACTAGCGGGTAGCTACGAGCAGTACTTC.

The V and J genes are TRBV5-1 and TRBJ2-4; maybe TRBD2 (5 bases). The CDR3 covers 14 residues. CDR1 and CDR2 from the germline V gene are SGHRS and YFSETQ. Trimming cost V 7 bases and J 3 bases, with 14 bases left between them. CDR3 sequence reads: CASASEVVKNIQYF. The CDR3 DNA reads TGCGCCAGCGCGTCGGAGGTCGTCAAAAACATTCAGTACTTC.

The CDR3 is CAIREGATDTQYF. The CDR3 coding sequence is TGTGCCATCAGAGAGGGTGCGACAGATACGCAGTATTTT. The rearrangement links TRBV10-3 to TRBJ2-3; D is perhaps TRBD2 (5 bases). CDR1 and CDR2 from the germline V gene are ENHRY and SYGVKD. There are 13 residues in the CDR3. The germline V and J ends were trimmed by 6 bases and 3 bases, with 10 bases remaining between them.

The chain uses TRBV30 and TRBJ1-1; D not resolved. Trimming pared 0 bases from V and 1 base from J, leaving 12 bases between. CDR1 GTSNPN and CDR2 SVGIG come from the germline V gene (reference sequence). The CDR3 length is 15 residues. CDR3 in amino acids: CAWSVPWQTNTEAFF. CDR3 nucleotides: TGTGCCTGGAGTGTACCTTGGCAAACGAACACTGAAGCTTTCTTT.

V and J are TRBV27 and TRBJ1-4; D uncertain. The CDR3 runs to 15 residues. The germline gives CDR1 MNHEY, CDR2 SMNVEV (reference sequence). The V and J ends lost 3 bases and 7 bases respectively, with 15 bases between them. The CDR3 coding sequence is TGTGCCAGCAGTTTCCGAGGTCCCCGCGGTGAAAAACTGTTTTTT. Translation: CASSFRGPRGEKLFF. Using reference TRBV27 and TRBJ1-4 for the parts outside the CDR3, the full variable domain is EAQVTQNPRYLITVTGKKLTVTCSQNMNHEYMSWYRQDPGLGLRQIYYSMNVEVTDKGDVPEGYKVSRKEKRNFPLILESPSPNQTSLYFCASSFRGPRGEKLFFGSGTQLSVL.

The chain is built from TRBV27 and TRBJ1-4; no definite D call. CDR1 is MNHEY, CDR2 SMNVEV, per germline (reference sequence). With 1 base removed from V and 4 bases from J, the gap between germline ends came to 16 bases. The CDR3 is 17 residues long. The CDR3 spells CASSLLGLGGLNEKLFF. The CDR3 DNA sequence: TGTGCCAGCAGTTTATTAGGCCTCGGCGGGCTTAATGAAAAACTGTTTTTT.

CDR3 region: CASSVAIVFSDTQYF. CDR3 nucleotides: TGTGCCAGCAGCGTAGCTATAGTTTTTTCAGATACGCAGTATTTT. V usage is TRBV9 and J usage is TRBJ2-3; D is undetermined. The CDR3 has 15 amino acids. The germline gives CDR1 SGDLS, CDR2 YYNGEE. The V end lost 0 bases, the J end lost 4 bases, and 12 bases lay between the germline ends.

The J gene is TRBJ1-1, the V gene TRBV18, with 8 bases identical to TRBD1. Unmatched junction bases numbered 11, after V lost 5 bases and J lost 3 bases. The length of the CDR3 is 16 residues. Looked up from germline, CDR1 is KGHSH and CDR2 is LQKENI. The chain's CDR3 is CASSLIQDRDDTEAFF. The CDR3 region has the DNA TGTGCCAGCTCATTAATCCAGGACAGGGACGACACTGAAGCTTTCTTT.

The chain carries TRBV7-2 and TRBJ2-3; 7 nucleotides line up with TRBD2. This CDR3 contains 14 residues. Germline loops: CDR1 SGHTA, CDR2 FQGNSA. V was clipped by 6 bases and J by 0 bases; unmatched bases: 3. CDR3 region: CASRSGKSTDTQYF. For the CDR3, the DNA is TGTGCCAGCAGAAGCGGGAAAAGCACAGATACGCAGTATTTT.

The chain couples TRBV2 to TRBJ1-4, with D hard to call. Germline CDR1 and CDR2: SNHLY and FYNNEI. The CDR3 has 12 amino acids. Between the trimmed V and J ends, which lost 7 bases and 7 bases, there was a span of 10 bases. CDR3: CASKGDFEKLFF. As DNA, the CDR3 is TGTGCCAGCAAAGGAGATTTTGAAAAACTGTTTTTT.

The chain recombines TRBV27 with TRBJ2-7; 7 bases agree with TRBD1. This CDR3 comprises 17 residues. Germline values: CDR1 MNHEY, CDR2 SMNVEV (reference sequence). V was clipped by 3 bases and J by 3 bases; unmatched bases: 14. The DNA for the CDR3 is TGTGCCAGCAGTTTTCGCTGGGGCAGGGGGTTTATCTACGAGCAGTACTTC. Translating gives CASSFRWGRGFIYEQYF.

The genes are TRBV29-1 and TRBJ2-7; perhaps TRBD2 as D (6 bases). Trimming took off 4 bases at V and 3 bases at J, with 13 bases between the two ends. CDR1 and CDR2 (germline): SQVTM, ANQGSEA. This CDR3 spans 13 amino acids. CDR3 bases: TGCAGCGTTGTCGGGTGGGAGGACTACGAGCAGTACTTC. It is translated as CSVVGWEDYEQYF.

The chain is built from TRBV5-8 and TRBJ2-5, with D possibly being TRBD2 (6 bases). The CDR3 spans 16 residues. Trimming pared 4 bases from V and 4 bases from J, leaving 20 bases between. CDR1 and CDR2 (germline): SGHTS, YDEGEE. This CDR3 reads CASSVKPGREGETQYF. The CDR3 region has the DNA TGTGCCAGCAGCGTGAAACCCGGGAGAGAGGGAGAGACCCAGTACTTC.

CDR3 amino acids: CASSSHGGGETQYF. CDR3 DNA: TGTGCCAGCAGCTCCCACGGGGGGGGAGAGACCCAGTACTTC. The J gene is TRBJ2-5, the V gene TRBV9, with TRBD2 matching 8 bases. This CDR3 is 14 amino acids long. V shed 4 bases, J shed 4 bases, and the junction held 6 bases outside the gene matches. Germline assignment: CDR1 SGDLS and CDR2 YYNGEE. Based on the CDR3 plus reference TRBV9 and TRBJ2-5, the full variable domain is DSGVTQTPKHLITATGQRVTLRCSPRSGDLSVYWYQQSLDQGLQFLIQYYNGEERAKGNILERFSAQQFPDLHSELNLSSLELGDSALYFCASSSHGGGETQYFGPGTRLLVL.

This clone was found a few times. This rearrangement joins TRBV6-6 to TRBJ1-1; D is undetermined. The CDR3 has 12 residues. The germline V gene has CDR1 MNHNY and CDR2 SVGAGI (reference sequence). The V gene lost 8 bases and the J gene lost 3 bases, with 10 bases spanning the gap. CDR3 nucleotide sequence: TGTGCCAGCCGGAGGGTCGACACTGAAGCTTTCTTT. Translation: CASRRVDTEAFF.

The V gene is TRBV28, the J gene TRBJ1-1; D gene ambiguous. There are 14 residues in the CDR3. Per the germline V gene, CDR1 is MDHEN and CDR2 is SYDVKM. V was pared by 6 bases and J by 1 base, with 12 bases between. The CDR3 nucleotides read TGTGCCAGCAGAACGGAAGCCCGGAACACTGAAGCTTTCTTT. This gives the protein CASRTEARNTEAFF.

The CDR3 DNA follows: TGTGCCAGCAGTCCGACCGACAGGGGGCGTTACGAGCAGTACTTC. Translation: CASSPTDRGRYEQYF. The chain is built from TRBV27 and TRBJ2-7; 10 positions agree with TRBD1. CDR1 and CDR2 (germline): MNHEY, SMNVEV (reference sequence). The ends lost 5 bases at V and 4 bases at J; junction bases unmatched: 8. The CDR3 contains 15 residues.

The genes are TRBV15 and TRBJ1-2; D call uncertain. This CDR3 comprises 14 residues. Germline V lookup: CDR1 LNHNV, CDR2 YYDKDF (reference sequence). Between the trimmed V and J ends, which lost 0 bases and 6 bases, there was a span of 11 bases. Written as DNA, the CDR3 is TGTGCCACCAGCAGAGATCAGGAGGTGGATGGCTACACCTTC. Translation: CATSRDQEVDGYTF.

The chain couples TRBV6-6 to TRBJ1-2, with TRBD1 as a possible D gene (6 bases). The CDR3 runs 15 residues. The germline V and J ends were trimmed by 4 bases and 3 bases, with 15 bases remaining between them. Germline CDR1 and CDR2: MNHNY and SVGAGI (reference sequence). CDR3 nucleotide sequence: TGTGCCAGCAGTTCCCCGGACAGATCTCACTATGGCTACACCTTC. This codes for CASSSPDRSHYGYTF.

The chain joins TRBV30 to TRBJ1-4; D not resolved. Germline CDR1 GTSNPN, CDR2 SVGIG (reference sequence). This CDR3 comprises 16 residues. Trimming pared 2 bases from V and 3 bases from J, leaving 16 bases between. CDR3 DNA sequence: TGTGCCTGGAGTCCCGAGCGGGGAGGCTCTAATGAAAAACTGTTTTTT. It codes for CAWSPERGGSNEKLFF.

V usage is TRBV4-3 and J usage is TRBJ2-7, with 10 bases fitting TRBD2. Trimming cost V 0 bases and J 2 bases; bases outside gene matches: 1. Looked up from germline, CDR1 is LGHNA and CDR2 is YSLEER. CDR3 length: 15 residues. The CDR3 coding sequence is TGCGCCAGCAGCCAAGAAGCGGGAGGGGCCTACGAGCAGTACTTC. Translating it yields CASSQEAGGAYEQYF.

The CDR3 DNA is TGTGCCAGTGCACGCGGGGGCAATCAGCCCCAGCATTTT. It translates to CASARGGNQPQHF. The J gene is TRBJ1-5, the V gene TRBV7-2, with no clear D. The CDR3 spans 13 residues. Trimming removed 9 bases from V and 2 bases from J, with 11 bases in between. The germline V gene encodes CDR1 SGHTA and CDR2 FQGNSA.

This clone was detected only once. The rearrangement links TRBV28 to TRBJ1-1, with D tentatively TRBD1 (6 bases). Trimming removed 3 bases from V and 1 base from J, with 12 bases in between. Germline V lookup: CDR1 MDHEN, CDR2 SYDVKM. This CDR3 is built from 15 residues. CDR3 in amino acids: CASSFRGLGNTEAFF. The CDR3 coding sequence is TGTGCCAGCAGTTTCCGGGGGCTCGGGAACACTGAAGCTTTCTTT.

This chain uses TRBV19 with TRBJ2-3; the match to TRBD2 covers 7 bases. This CDR3 spans 18 amino acids. Germline CDR1 is LNHDA and CDR2 is SQIVND (reference sequence). The V gene end was trimmed by 3 bases and the J gene end by 7 bases; junction bases not matched to a gene: 19. This CDR3 reads CASSIQPTSAGGRNTQYF. The CDR3 region has the DNA TGTGCCAGTAGTATCCAGCCAACTAGCGCCGGAGGGCGGAATACGCAGTATTTT.

The chain carries TRBV11-2 and TRBJ2-7, with D perhaps assigned TRBD1 or TRBD2 (5 bases each). V lost 1 base to trimming and J lost 6 bases, with 13 bases between them. Germline V gene lookup returns CDR1 SGHAT and CDR2 FQNNGV. There are 14 residues in the CDR3. CDR3: CASSLGGALGEQYF. CDR3 DNA: TGTGCCAGCAGCTTAGGAGGGGCGCTAGGCGAGCAGTACTTC.